This T cell receptor beta chain was recovered during a study of cytomegalovirus exposure and HLA in healthy donors. This clone was seen only once. The primer mix had 60 Vbeta and 13 Jbeta primers. The data were produced by immunoSEQ multiplex PCR, yet TCRdb's version contains in-frame clones alone and is incomplete. This repertoire shows approximately 180,000 clones, 87% found once; its top ten account for around 0.25%. Germline V CDR1 and CDR2: SGHNT, YENEEA. V dropped 1 base and J dropped 5 bases, with 13 bases sitting between them. The CDR3 has 15 residues. The sequence came from a girl under three years old in good health and CMV-seronegative. Sequencing input: PBMCs. The chain joins TRBV11-3 to TRBJ2-3, with D possibly being TRBD1 (6 bases). The CDR3, as DNA: TGTGCCAGCAGCTTAGCCCCGGGACAACAAGATACGCAGTATTTT. It translates to CASSLAPGQQDTQYF.